The 2 T cell receptor beta chains below were found in one sample sequenced in a study of T cell changes during pregnancy in multiple sclerosis (dated by TCRdb to about 2019). The library came from the immunoSEQ multiplex PCR assay. TCRdb re-hosts the immuneACCESS table, in-frame sequences only. Its copies lack some clones; in the studies checked, an unresolved V gene accounts for under half of them, and the cause for the rest is not known. The sample table lists under 55,000 clones, roughly 90% of them with a count of one. Clones ranked in the top ten supply around 1.9% of the sample. Specimen: peripheral blood, collected in the first trimester of pregnancy. All receptors derive from a female donor with multiple sclerosis, enrolled in a pregnancy study.

The chain combines TRBV7-9 with TRBJ2-3; 15 bases match TRBD2. J gave up 4 bases and V 5 bases, and 7 bases lay outside the gene matches. Germline lookup yields CDR1 SEHNR and CDR2 FQNEAQ (reference sequence). The CDR3 length is 17 residues. The CDR3 here is CASSHGTSGGPPDTQYF. CDR3 DNA sequence: TGTGCCAGCAGCCACGGGACTAGCGGGGGGCCGCCAGATACGCAGTATTTT.

The chain employs TRBV7-2 and TRBJ2-1, with 9 bases fitting TRBD1. Germline V gene lookup returns CDR1 SGHTA and CDR2 FQGNSA. J was trimmed by 3 bases and V by 5 bases; bases with no gene match: 5. This CDR3 contains 15 residues. This CDR3 is CASSPDRGNYNEQFF. The CDR3 coding sequence is TGTGCCAGCAGCCCAGACAGGGGGAACTACAATGAGCAGTTCTTC.